This record looks at one T cell receptor (beta chain) sequence and its context. The data derive from a study of blood T cell repertoires in COVID-19. Here immunoSEQ multiplex PCR was the method, and the copy in TCRdb shows in-frame clones only, minus some. The sample consists of about 34,000 clones, around 91% of them appearing once. Germline CDR1 is SQVTM and CDR2 is ANQGSEA. This CDR3 is 12 amino acids long. V lost 6 bases and J lost 5; bases outside the gene matches: 4. The rearrangement links TRBV29-1 to TRBJ1-1; 9 bases are shared with TRBD1. The sequence was collected from a man older than 75 with acute or convalescent COVID-19. The sequencing sample was made of peripheral blood. The CDR3 region is CSVQGAVTEAFF. The CDR3 DNA reads TGCAGCGTACAGGGGGCTGTGACTGAAGCTTTCTTT.